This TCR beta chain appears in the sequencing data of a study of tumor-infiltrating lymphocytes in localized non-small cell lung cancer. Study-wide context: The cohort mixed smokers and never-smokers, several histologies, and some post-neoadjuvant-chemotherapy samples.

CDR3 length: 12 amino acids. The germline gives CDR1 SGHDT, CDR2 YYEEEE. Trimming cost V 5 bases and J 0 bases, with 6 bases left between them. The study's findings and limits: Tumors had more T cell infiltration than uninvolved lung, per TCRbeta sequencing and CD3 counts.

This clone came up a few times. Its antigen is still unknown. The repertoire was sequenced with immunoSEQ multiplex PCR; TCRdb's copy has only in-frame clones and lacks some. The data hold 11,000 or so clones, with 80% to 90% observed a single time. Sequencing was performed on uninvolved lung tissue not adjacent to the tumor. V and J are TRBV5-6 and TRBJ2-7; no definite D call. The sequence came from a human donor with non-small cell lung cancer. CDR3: CASSFSSYEQYF. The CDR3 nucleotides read TGTGCCAGCAGTTTTAGCTCCTACGAGCAGTACTTC.